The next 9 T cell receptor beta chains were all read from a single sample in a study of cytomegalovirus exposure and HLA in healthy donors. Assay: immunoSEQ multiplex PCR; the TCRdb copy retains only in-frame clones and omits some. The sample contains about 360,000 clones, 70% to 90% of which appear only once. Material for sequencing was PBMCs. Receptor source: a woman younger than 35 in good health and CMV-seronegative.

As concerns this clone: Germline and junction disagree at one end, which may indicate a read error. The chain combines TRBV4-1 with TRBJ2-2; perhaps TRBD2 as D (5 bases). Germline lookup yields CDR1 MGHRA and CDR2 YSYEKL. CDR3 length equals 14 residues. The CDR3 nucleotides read TGCGCCAGCAGCCAAGATCAAATAACCGGGGAGCTATTTTTT. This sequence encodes CASSQDQITGELFF.

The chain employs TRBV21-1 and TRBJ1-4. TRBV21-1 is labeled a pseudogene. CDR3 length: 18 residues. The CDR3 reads CASSKVGYEFATNEKLFF. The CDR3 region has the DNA TGTGCCAGCAGCAAAGTCGGGTACGAGTTTGCAACTAATGAAAAACTGTTTTTT.

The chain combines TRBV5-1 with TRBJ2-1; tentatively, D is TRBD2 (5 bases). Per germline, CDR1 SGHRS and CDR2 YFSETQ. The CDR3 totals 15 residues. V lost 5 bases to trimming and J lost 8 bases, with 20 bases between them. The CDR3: CASSRSQAVVDEQFF. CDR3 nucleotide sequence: TGCGCCAGCAGTCGCTCGCAAGCGGTGGTAGATGAGCAGTTCTTC.

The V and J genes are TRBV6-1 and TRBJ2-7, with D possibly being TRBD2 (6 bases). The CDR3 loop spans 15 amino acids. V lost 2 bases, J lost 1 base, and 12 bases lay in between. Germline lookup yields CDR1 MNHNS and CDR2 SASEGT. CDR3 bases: TGTGCCAGCAGTGAATGGCCTAGCGCGTCCTACGAGCAGTACTTC. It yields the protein CASSEWPSASYEQYF.

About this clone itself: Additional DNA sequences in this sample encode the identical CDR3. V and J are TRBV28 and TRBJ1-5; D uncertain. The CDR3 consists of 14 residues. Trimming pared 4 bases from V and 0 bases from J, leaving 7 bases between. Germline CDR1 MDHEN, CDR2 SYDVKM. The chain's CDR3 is CASSSGYSNQPQHF. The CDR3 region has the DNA TGTGCCAGCAGTTCCGGTTATAGCAATCAGCCCCAGCATTTT.

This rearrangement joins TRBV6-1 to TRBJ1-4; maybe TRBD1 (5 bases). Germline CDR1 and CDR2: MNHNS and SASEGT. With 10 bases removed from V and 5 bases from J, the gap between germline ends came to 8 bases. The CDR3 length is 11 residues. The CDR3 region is CATRGNEKLFF. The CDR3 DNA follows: TGTGCCACTCGGGGGAATGAAAAACTGTTTTTT.

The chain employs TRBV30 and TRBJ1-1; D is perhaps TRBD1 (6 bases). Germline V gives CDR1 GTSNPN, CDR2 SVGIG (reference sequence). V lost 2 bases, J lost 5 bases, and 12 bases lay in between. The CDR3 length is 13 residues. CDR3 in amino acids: CAWSLGAGTEAFF. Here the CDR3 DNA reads TGTGCCTGGAGTCTGGGGGCAGGTACTGAAGCTTTCTTT.

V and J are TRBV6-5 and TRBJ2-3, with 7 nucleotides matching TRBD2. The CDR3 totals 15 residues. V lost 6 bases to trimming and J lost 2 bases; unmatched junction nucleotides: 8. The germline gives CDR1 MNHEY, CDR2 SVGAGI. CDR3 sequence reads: CASRFVRGSTDTQYF. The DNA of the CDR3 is TGTGCCAGCAGGTTCGTGCGGGGGTCCACAGATACGCAGTATTTT.

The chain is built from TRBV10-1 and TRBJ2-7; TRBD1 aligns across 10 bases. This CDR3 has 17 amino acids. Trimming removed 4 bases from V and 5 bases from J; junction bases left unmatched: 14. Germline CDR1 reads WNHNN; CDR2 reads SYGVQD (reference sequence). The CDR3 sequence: CASSGPEWTGGKDEQYF. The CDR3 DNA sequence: TGCGCCAGCAGTGGCCCCGAATGGACAGGGGGTAAGGACGAGCAGTACTTC.